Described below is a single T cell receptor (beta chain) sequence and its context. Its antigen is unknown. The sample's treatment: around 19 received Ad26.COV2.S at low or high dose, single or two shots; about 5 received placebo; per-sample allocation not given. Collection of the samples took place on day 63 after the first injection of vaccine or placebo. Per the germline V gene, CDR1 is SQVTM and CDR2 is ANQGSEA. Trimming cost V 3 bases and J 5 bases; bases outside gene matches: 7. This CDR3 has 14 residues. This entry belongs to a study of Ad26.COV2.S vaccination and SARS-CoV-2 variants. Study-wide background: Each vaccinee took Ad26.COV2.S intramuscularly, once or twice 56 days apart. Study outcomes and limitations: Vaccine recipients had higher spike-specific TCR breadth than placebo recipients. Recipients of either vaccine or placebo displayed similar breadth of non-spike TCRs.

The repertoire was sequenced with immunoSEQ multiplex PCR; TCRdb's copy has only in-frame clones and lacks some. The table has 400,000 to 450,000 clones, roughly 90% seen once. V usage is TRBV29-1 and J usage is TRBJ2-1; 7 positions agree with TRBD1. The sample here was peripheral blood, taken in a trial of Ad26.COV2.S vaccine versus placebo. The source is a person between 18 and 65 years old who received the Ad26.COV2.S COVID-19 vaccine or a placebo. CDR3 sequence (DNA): TGCAGCGTTGATGGTCGTGGGACAGACAATGAGCAGTTCTTC. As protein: CSVDGRGTDNEQFF.